This T cell receptor (beta chain) was sequenced during a study of T cell responses to AZD1222 COVID-19 vaccine. Sequencing used immunoSEQ multiplex PCR; TCRdb keeps in-frame clones, though not all of them. The sample contains under 300,000 clones, roughly 93% of which appear only once. The germline CDR1 and CDR2 sequences are SGDLS and YYNGEE. Between the trimmed V and J ends, which lost 3 bases and 2 bases, there was a span of 12 bases. The CDR3 has 14 residues. The sequence came from an adult in good health. The sequencing used peripheral blood, collected on day 0 of AZD1222 vaccination. The chain carries TRBV9 and TRBJ2-7; D perhaps matches TRBD2 (6 bases). In DNA, the CDR3 is TGTGCCAGCAGCGACGGCGGGACGGCCTACGAGCAGTACTTC. This codes for CASSDGGTAYEQYF.